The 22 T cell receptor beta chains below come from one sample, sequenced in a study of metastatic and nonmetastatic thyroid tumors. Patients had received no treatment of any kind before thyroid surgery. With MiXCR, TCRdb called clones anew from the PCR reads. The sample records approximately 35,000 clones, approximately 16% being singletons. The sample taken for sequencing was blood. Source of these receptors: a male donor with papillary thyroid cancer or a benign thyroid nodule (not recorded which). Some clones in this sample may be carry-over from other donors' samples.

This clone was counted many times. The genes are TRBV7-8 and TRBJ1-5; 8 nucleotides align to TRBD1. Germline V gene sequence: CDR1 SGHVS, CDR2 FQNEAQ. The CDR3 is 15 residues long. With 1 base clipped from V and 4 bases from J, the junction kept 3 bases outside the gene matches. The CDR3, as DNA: TGTGCCAGCAGCTTAGTTACAGGGGGTAATCAGCCCCAGCATTTT. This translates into CASSLVTGGNQPQHF.

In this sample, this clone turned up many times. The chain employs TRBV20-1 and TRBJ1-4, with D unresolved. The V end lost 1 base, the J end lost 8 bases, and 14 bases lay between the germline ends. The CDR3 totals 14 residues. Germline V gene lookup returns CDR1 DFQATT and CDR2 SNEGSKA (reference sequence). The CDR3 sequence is CSARVTSGEEKLFF. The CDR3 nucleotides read TGCAGTGCTAGAGTAACCAGCGGAGAGGAAAAACTGTTTTTT.

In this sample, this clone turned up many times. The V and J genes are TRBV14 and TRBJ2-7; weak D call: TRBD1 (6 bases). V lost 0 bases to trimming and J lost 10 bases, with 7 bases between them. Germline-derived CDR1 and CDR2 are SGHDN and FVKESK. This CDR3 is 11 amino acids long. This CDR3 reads CASSQEGGQYF. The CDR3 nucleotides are TGTGCCAGCAGCCAAGAAGGGGGACAGTACTTC. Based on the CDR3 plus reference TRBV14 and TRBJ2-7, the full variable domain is EAGVTQFPSHSVIEKGQTVTLRCDPISGHDNLYWYRRVMGKEIKFLLHFVKESKQDESGMPNNRFLAERTGGTYSTLKVQPAELEDSGVYFCASSQEGGQYFGPGTRLTVT.

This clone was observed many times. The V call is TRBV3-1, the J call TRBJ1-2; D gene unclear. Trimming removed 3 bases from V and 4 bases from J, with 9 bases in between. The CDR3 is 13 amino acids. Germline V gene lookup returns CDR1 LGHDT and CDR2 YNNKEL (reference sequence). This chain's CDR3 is CASSHRQFYGYTF. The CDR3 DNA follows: TGTGCCAGCAGCCATAGGCAGTTCTATGGCTACACCTTC.

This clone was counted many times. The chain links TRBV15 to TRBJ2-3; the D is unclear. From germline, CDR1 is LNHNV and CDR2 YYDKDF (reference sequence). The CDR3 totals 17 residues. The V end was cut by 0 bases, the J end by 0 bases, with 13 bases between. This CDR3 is CATSRDVALRSTDTQYF. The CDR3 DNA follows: TGTGCCACCAGCAGAGATGTTGCGCTGCGTAGCACAGATACGCAGTATTTT.

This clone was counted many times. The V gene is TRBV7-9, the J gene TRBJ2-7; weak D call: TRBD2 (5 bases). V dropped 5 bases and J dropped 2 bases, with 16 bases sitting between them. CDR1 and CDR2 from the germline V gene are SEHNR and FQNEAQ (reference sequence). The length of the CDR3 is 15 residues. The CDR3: CASSPPRAVPYEQYF. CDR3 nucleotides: TGTGCCAGCAGCCCCCCGCGGGCAGTCCCCTACGAGCAGTACTTC.

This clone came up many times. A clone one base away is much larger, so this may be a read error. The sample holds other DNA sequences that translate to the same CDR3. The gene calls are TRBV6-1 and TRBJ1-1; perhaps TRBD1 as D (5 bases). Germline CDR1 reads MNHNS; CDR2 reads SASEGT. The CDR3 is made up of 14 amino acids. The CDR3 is CATDATRGNTEAFF. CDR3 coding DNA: TGTGCCACAGATGCCACCCGGGGGAACACTGAGGCTTTCTTT.

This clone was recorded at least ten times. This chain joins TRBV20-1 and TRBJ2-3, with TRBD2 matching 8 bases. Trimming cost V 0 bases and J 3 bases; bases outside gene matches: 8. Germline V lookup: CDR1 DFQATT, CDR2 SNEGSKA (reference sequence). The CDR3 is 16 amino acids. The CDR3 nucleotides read TGCAGTGCTAGAGATTGGGGACTAGTTGAGACAGATACGCAGTATTTT. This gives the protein CSARDWGLVETDTQYF.

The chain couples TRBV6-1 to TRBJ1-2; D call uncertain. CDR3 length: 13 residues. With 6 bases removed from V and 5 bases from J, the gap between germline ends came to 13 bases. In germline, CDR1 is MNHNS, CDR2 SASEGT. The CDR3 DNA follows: TGTGCCAGCAGAAGAGGACGGATGTATGGCTACACCTTC. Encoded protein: CASRRGRMYGYTF.

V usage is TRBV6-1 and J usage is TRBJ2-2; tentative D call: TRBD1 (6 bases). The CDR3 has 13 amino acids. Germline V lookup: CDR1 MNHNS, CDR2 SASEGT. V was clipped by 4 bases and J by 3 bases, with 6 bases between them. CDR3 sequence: CASSAGDTGELFF. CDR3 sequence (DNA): TGTGCCAGCAGTGCAGGGGACACCGGGGAGCTGTTTTTT.

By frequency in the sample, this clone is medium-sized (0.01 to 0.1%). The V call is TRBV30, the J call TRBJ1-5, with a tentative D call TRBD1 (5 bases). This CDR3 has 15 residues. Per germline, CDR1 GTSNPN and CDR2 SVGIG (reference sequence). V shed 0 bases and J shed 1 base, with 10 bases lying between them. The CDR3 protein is CAWSVAGGSNQPQHF. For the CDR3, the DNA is TGTGCCTGGAGTGTAGCCGGGGGAAGCAATCAGCCCCAGCATTTT.

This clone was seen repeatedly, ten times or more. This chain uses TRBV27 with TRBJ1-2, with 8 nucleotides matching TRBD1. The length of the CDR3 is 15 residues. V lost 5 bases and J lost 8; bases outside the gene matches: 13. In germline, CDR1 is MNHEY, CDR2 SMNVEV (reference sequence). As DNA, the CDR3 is TGTGCCAGCAGTGTCGCCCTAGGACAGGGCCACGGCTACACCTTC. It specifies CASSVALGQGHGYTF.

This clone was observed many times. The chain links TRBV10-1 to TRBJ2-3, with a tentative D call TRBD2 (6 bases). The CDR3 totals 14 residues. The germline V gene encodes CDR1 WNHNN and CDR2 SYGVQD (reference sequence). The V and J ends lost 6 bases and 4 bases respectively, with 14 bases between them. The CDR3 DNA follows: TGCGCCAGCAGCGGAGGGACCGACCCAGATACGCAGTATTTT. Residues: CASSGGTDPDTQYF.

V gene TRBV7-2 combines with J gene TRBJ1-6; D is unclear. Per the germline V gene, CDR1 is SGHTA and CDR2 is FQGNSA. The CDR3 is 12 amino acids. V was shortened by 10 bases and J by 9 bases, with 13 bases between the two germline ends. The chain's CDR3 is CAISRWVSPLHF. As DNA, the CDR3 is TGTGCCATCAGTCGGTGGGTTTCACCCCTCCACTTT.

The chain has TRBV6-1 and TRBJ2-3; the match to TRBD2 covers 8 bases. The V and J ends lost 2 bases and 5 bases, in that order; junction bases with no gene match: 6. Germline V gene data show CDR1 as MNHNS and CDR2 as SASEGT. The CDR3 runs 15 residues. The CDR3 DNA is TGTGCCAGCAGTGAAATGAGCGGGAGCGGAGATACGCAGTATTTT. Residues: CASSEMSGSGDTQYF.

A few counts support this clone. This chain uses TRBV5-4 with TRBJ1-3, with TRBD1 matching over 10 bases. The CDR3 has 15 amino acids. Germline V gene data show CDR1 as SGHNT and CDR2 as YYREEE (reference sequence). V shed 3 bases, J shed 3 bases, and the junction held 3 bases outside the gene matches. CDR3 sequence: CASSSDRGGGNTIYF. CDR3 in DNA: TGTGCCAGCAGCTCGGACAGGGGGGGTGGAAACACCATATATTTT.

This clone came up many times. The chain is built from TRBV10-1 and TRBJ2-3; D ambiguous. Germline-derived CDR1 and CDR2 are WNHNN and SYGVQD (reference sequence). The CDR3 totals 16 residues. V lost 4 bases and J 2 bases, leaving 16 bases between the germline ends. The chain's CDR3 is CASSVNKGPPTDTQYF. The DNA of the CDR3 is TGCGCCAGCAGTGTTAACAAGGGCCCCCCCACAGATACGCAGTATTTT.

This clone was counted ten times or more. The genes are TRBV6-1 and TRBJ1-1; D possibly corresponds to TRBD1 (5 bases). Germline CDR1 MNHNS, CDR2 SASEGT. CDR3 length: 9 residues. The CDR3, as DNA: TGTGCTGCGGGGGTACAGGCTTTCTTT. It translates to CAAGVQAFF.

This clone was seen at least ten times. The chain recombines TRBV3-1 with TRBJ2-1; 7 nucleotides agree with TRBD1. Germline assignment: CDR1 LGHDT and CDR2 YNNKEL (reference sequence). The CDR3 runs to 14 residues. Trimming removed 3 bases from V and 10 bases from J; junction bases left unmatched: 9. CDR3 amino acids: CASSHSQGSLEQFF. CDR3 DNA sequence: TGTGCCAGCAGCCATTCACAGGGGAGCCTAGAGCAGTTCTTC.

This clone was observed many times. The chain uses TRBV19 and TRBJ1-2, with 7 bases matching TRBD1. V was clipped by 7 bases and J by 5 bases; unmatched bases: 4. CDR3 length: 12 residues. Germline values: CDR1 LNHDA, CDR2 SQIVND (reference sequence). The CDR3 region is CASTGGPYGYTF. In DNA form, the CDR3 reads TGTGCCAGTACAGGGGGACCTTATGGCTACACCTTC.

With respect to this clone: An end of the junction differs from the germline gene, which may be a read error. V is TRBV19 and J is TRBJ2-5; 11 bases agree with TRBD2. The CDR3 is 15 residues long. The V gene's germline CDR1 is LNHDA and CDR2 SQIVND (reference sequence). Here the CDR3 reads CASSISGLAEETRYF. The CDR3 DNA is TGTGCCAGTAGTATATCGGGACTAGCGGAAGAGACCCGGTACTTC.

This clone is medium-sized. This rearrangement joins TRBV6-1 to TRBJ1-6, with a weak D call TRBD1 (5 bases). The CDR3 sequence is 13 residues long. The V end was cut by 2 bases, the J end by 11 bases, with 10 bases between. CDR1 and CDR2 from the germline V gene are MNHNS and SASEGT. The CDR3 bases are TGTGCCAGCAGTGAAAGGGGCCTGGCACCCCTCCACTTT. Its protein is CASSERGLAPLHF.